The rows below give T cell receptor beta chains drawn from one sample of a study of blood T cell repertoires in COVID-19. Using immunoSEQ multiplex PCR, the repertoire was profiled, and TCRdb retains in-frame clones only, with some absent. The table records 120,000 to 150,000 clones, around 80% of them present only once. The specimen was peripheral blood. The receptor set was obtained from a man between 60 and 75 years old with acute or convalescent COVID-19. Both conserved end residues are part of each CDR3. D genes are given only for firm matches. Rows may omit the clone size; those that give it use once, few, many or a size class.

d_gene: TRBD1; abundance: NA; j_gene: TRBJ2-2; v_gene: TRBV11-3; CDR3aa: CASSLGPPGGLNTGELFF; CDR3nt: TGTGCCAGCAGCTTAGGGCCCCCAGGGGGCCTTAACACCGGGGAGCTGTTTTTT
d_gene: TRBD2; abundance: NA; j_gene: TRBJ2-1; v_gene: TRBV6-5; CDR3aa: CASNRAGRSYNEQFF; CDR3nt: TGTGCCAGCAACAGAGCGGGGCGCTCCTACAATGAGCAGTTCTTC
d_gene: NA; abundance: NA; j_gene: TRBJ2-2; v_gene: TRBV5-1; CDR3aa: CASSSNTGELFF; CDR3nt: TGCGCCAGCAGCTCAAACACCGGGGAGCTGTTTTTT
d_gene: NA; abundance: NA; j_gene: TRBJ2-5; v_gene: TRBV28; CDR3aa: CASSTHTDPRVQETQYF; CDR3nt: TGTGCCAGCAGTACCCACACGGACCCGAGGGTTCAAGAGACCCAGTACTTC
d_gene: NA; abundance: few; j_gene: TRBJ2-2; v_gene: TRBV5-1; CDR3aa: CASSLQGNTGELFF; CDR3nt: TGCGCCAGCAGCTTACAGGGGAACACCGGGGAGCTGTTTTTT
d_gene: TRBD2; abundance: NA; j_gene: TRBJ2-1; v_gene: TRBV4-1; CDR3aa: CASSQRASGRTNEQFF; CDR3nt: TGCGCCAGCAGCCAAAGGGCTAGCGGGAGAACAAATGAGCAGTTCTTC
d_gene: NA; abundance: NA; j_gene: TRBJ2-5; v_gene: TRBV5-1; CDR3aa: CASSRLEGFETQYF; CDR3nt: TGCGCCAGCAGCCGACTCGAGGGTTTTGAGACCCAGTACTTC
d_gene: TRBD2; abundance: NA; j_gene: TRBJ2-2; v_gene: TRBV3-1/TRBV3-2; CDR3aa: CASSQSSGPNTGELFF; CDR3nt: TGTGCCAGCAGCCAGTCTAGCGGGCCGAACACCGGGGAGCTGTTTTTT
d_gene: NA; abundance: NA; j_gene: TRBJ2-7; v_gene: TRBV9; CDR3aa: CASETRNYEQYF; CDR3nt: TGTGCCAGTGAGACTAGGAACTACGAGCAGTACTTC
d_gene: NA; abundance: NA; j_gene: TRBJ2-3; v_gene: TRBV6-5; CDR3aa: CASSSTRDSDGDTQYF; CDR3nt: TGTGCCAGCAGTTCAACCCGGGACTCCGACGGAGATACGCAGTATTTT
d_gene: TRBD2; abundance: NA; j_gene: TRBJ2-2; v_gene: TRBV7-2; CDR3aa: CASTGGLANTGELFF; CDR3nt: TGTGCCAGCACCGGAGGACTAGCGAACACCGGGGAGCTGTTTTTT
d_gene: NA; abundance: medium-sized; j_gene: TRBJ2-7; v_gene: TRBV19; CDR3aa: CASSIDGRGREQYF; CDR3nt: TGTGCCAGTAGTATAGACGGGCGGGGGCGCGAGCAGTACTTC
d_gene: NA; abundance: NA; j_gene: TRBJ2-1; v_gene: TRBV6-2/TRBV6-3; CDR3aa: CASSYTEGEQFF; CDR3nt: TGTGCCAGCAGTTACACCGAGGGTGAGCAGTTCTTC
d_gene: NA; abundance: NA; j_gene: TRBJ2-3; v_gene: TRBV10-2; CDR3aa: CASRLGGADTQYF; CDR3nt: TGCGCCAGCAGACTAGGAGGGGCAGATACGCAGTATTTT
d_gene: TRBD2; abundance: NA; j_gene: TRBJ2-1; v_gene: TRBV10-1; CDR3aa: CASSALAASYNEQFF; CDR3nt: TGCGCCAGCAGTGCGCTAGCGGCTTCCTACAATGAGCAGTTCTTC
d_gene: NA; abundance: NA; j_gene: TRBJ2-7; v_gene: TRBV2; CDR3aa: CASSLLEQYF; CDR3nt: TGTGCCAGCAGTTTGTTAGAGCAGTACTTC
d_gene: TRBD2; abundance: NA; j_gene: TRBJ2-7; v_gene: TRBV25-1; CDR3aa: CASSESSGAYEQYF; CDR3nt: TGTGCCAGCAGTGAGTCTAGCGGTGCCTACGAGCAGTACTTC
d_gene: NA; abundance: NA; j_gene: TRBJ1-6; v_gene: TRBV10-3; CDR3aa: CAIKSDNSPLHF; CDR3nt: TGTGCCATCAAATCCGATAATTCACCCCTCCACTTT
d_gene: NA; abundance: NA; j_gene: TRBJ1-1; v_gene: TRBV18; CDR3aa: CASSPVWTENTEAFF; CDR3nt: TGTGCCAGCTCACCAGTGTGGACAGAGAACACTGAAGCTTTCTTT
d_gene: TRBD2; abundance: NA; j_gene: TRBJ2-7; v_gene: TRBV10-3; CDR3aa: CAISEPGRVEQYF; CDR3nt: TGTGCCATCAGTGAGCCAGGGAGGGTCGAGCAGTACTTC
d_gene: TRBD2; abundance: once; j_gene: TRBJ2-2; v_gene: TRBV3-1/TRBV3-2; CDR3aa: CASSQAAGVNTGELFF; CDR3nt: TGTGCCAGCAGCCAGGCAGCGGGAGTGAACACCGGGGAGCTGTTTTTT
d_gene: NA; abundance: NA; j_gene: TRBJ2-7; v_gene: TRBV6-5; CDR3aa: CASSYSRAAGEQYF; CDR3nt: TGTGCCAGCAGTTACTCGAGGGCCGCGGGGGAGCAGTACTTC
d_gene: TRBD1; abundance: NA; j_gene: TRBJ2-5; v_gene: TRBV7-7; CDR3aa: CASSSIIGQGQETQYF; CDR3nt: TGTGCTAGCAGCTCTATTATCGGACAGGGCCAAGAGACCCAGTACTTC
d_gene: TRBD1; abundance: NA; j_gene: TRBJ1-5; v_gene: TRBV6-6; CDR3aa: CASSRGQGYQPQHF; CDR3nt: TGTGCCAGCAGCCGAGGACAGGGATACCAGCCCCAGCATTTT
d_gene: NA; abundance: many; j_gene: TRBJ2-1; v_gene: TRBV4-2; CDR3aa: CASSQVAGYGFDEQFF; CDR3nt: TGTGCCAGCAGCCAAGTAGCAGGGTACGGTTTCGATGAGCAGTTCTTC
d_gene: NA; abundance: NA; j_gene: TRBJ2-1; v_gene: TRBV10-2; CDR3aa: CAIGQLGYNEQFF; CDR3nt: TGCGCCATTGGACAGCTCGGGTACAATGAGCAGTTCTTC